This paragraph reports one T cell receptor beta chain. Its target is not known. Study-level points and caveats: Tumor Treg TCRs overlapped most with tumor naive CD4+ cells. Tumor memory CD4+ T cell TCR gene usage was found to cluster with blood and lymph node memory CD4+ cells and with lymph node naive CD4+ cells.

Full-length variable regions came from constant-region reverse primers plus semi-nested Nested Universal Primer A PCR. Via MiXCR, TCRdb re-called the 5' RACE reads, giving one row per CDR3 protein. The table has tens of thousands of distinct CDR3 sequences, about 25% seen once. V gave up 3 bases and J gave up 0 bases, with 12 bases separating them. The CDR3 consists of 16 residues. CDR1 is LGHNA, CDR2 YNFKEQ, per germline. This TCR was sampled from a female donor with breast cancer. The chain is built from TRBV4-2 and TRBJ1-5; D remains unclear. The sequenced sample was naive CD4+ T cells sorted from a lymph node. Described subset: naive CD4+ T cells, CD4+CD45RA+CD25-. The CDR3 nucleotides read TGTGCCAGCAGCCAGGTTGGGCGGTATAGCAATCAGCCCCAGCATTTT. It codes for CASSQVGRYSNQPQHF.